Shown below are 23 T cell receptor beta chains from a single sample sequenced in a study of blood T cell repertoires in COVID-19. Clones were read by immunoSEQ multiplex PCR, and TCRdb kept only the in-frame ones, dropping some. The top ten clones hold 25% to 30% of a sample with around 86,000 clones, 83% of them seen once. Sequencing input: peripheral blood. The receptors here all came from a woman older than 75 with acute or convalescent COVID-19.

The J gene is TRBJ2-7, the V gene TRBV5-1; the D gene is possibly TRBD1 (6 bases). Germline assignment: CDR1 SGHRS and CDR2 YFSETQ. The V end was cut by 4 bases, the J end by 3 bases, with 14 bases between. This CDR3 is built from 14 residues. The CDR3 coding sequence is TGCGCCAGCAGCATACAGGGTACAGGCTACGAGCAGTACTTC. Translated, it gives CASSIQGTGYEQYF.

The V gene is TRBV5-1, the J gene TRBJ1-2; possible D gene TRBD1, 5 bases. Per the germline V gene, CDR1 is SGHRS and CDR2 is YFSETQ. V lost 5 bases, J lost 9 bases, and 14 bases lay in between. The CDR3 has 12 residues. This CDR3 reads CASSLSGPSYTF. CDR3 nucleotides: TGCGCCAGCAGTCTGTCAGGGCCAAGCTACACCTTC.

This clone was seen only once. The chain couples TRBV7-9 to TRBJ2-5, with a possible D match to TRBD1 (6 bases). This CDR3 has 14 residues. V dropped 3 bases and J dropped 1 base, with 9 bases sitting between them. CDR1 and CDR2 from the germline V gene are SEHNR and FQNEAQ (reference sequence). CDR3 protein: CASSFGTLQETQYF. CDR3 nucleotide sequence: TGTGCCAGCAGCTTTGGGACACTCCAAGAGACCCAGTACTTC.

The chain is built from TRBV6-1 and TRBJ2-7, with D unresolved. Looked up from germline, CDR1 is MNHNS and CDR2 is SASEGT. V lost 3 bases, J lost 6 bases, and 21 bases lay in between. This CDR3 has 16 residues. The CDR3 is CASSDRLSRVPTEQYF. The DNA for the CDR3 is TGTGCCAGCAGTGATCGTTTAAGTCGAGTCCCCACCGAGCAGTACTTC.

The V and J genes are TRBV10-2 and TRBJ2-5, with D unresolved. Germline CDR1 reads WSHSY; CDR2 reads SAAADI. V dropped 4 bases and J dropped 5 bases, with 8 bases sitting between them. The length of the CDR3 is 12 residues. The CDR3 here is CASSVSQETQYF. The CDR3 region has the DNA TGCGCCAGCAGTGTCTCGCAGGAGACCCAGTACTTC.

This clone was detected once. CDR3 coding DNA: TGTGCCAGCAGCTTAGATAGCGGGAGCGATGAGCAGTTCTTC. Amino acid sequence: CASSLDSGSDEQFF. The rearrangement joins TRBV7-2 to TRBJ2-1; 9 bases agree with TRBD2. Germline values: CDR1 SGHTA, CDR2 FQGNSA. The CDR3 is 14 residues long. J gave up 8 bases and V 1 base, and 3 bases lay outside the gene matches.

The V gene is TRBV19, the J gene TRBJ1-2; 8 positions agree with TRBD1. The germline V gene encodes CDR1 LNHDA and CDR2 SQIVND (reference sequence). CDR3 size: 13 residues. The ends lost 4 bases at V and 4 bases at J; junction bases unmatched: 2. The CDR3 here is CASSRQGFYGYTF. DNA for the CDR3: TGTGCCAGTAGTAGACAGGGGTTCTATGGCTACACCTTC.

The chain has TRBV4-1 and TRBJ1-1; D may be TRBD1 (6 bases). This CDR3 region has 15 residues. Trimming cost V 0 bases and J 1 base, with 9 bases left between them. The germline gives CDR1 MGHRA, CDR2 YSYEKL. CDR3 loop: CASSQEGTWNTEAFF. The CDR3 DNA sequence: TGCGCCAGCAGCCAAGAAGGGACATGGAACACTGAAGCTTTCTTT.

The chain employs TRBV2 and TRBJ1-3; D gene uncertain. The CDR3 is made up of 12 amino acids. Germline CDR1 SNHLY, CDR2 FYNNEI. V was clipped by 7 bases and J by 4 bases, with 8 bases between them. CDR3 protein: CASTEGGNTIYF. In DNA, the CDR3 is TGTGCCAGCACAGAGGGAGGAAACACCATATATTTT.

This rearrangement joins TRBV10-3 to TRBJ2-1; 12 bases align to TRBD2. J lost 7 bases, V lost 0 bases, and 7 bases had no gene match. Germline loops: CDR1 ENHRY, CDR2 SYGVKD. The CDR3 contains 17 residues. The CDR3 nucleotides are TGTGCCATCAGTGAGTCCGAGCTAGCGGGAGGGCAAAATGAGCAGTTCTTC. This sequence encodes CAISESELAGGQNEQFF.

As regards this clone: The sample has other DNA sequences that encode this CDR3 too. The CDR3 region is CASRDRGLETQYF. DNA of the CDR3: TGTGCCAGCCGGGACAGGGGGCTTGAGACCCAGTACTTC. The rearrangement links TRBV2 to TRBJ2-5; 12 bases agree with TRBD1. V lost 8 bases, J lost 5 bases, and 3 bases stayed unmatched. The CDR3 length is 13 residues. In germline, CDR1 is SNHLY, CDR2 FYNNEI.

This clone was detected once. The chain joins TRBV7-8 to TRBJ2-5; 14 positions agree with TRBD2. Germline trimming cut 1 base from V and 5 bases from J; bases unmatched to any gene: 3. The CDR3 is 16 residues long. CDR1 and CDR2 (germline): SGHVS, FQNEAQ. The CDR3 sequence is CASSLGTSGRKETQYF. CDR3 nucleotide sequence: TGTGCCAGCAGCTTAGGGACTAGCGGGAGGAAGGAGACCCAGTACTTC.

The genes are TRBV7-3 and TRBJ2-2; D is uncertain. This CDR3 comprises 15 residues. Germline values: CDR1 SGHTA, CDR2 FQGTGA. Trimming left V 0 bases short and J 6 bases short, with 11 bases between. CDR3 loop: CASSLTSRVPGELFF. The CDR3 bases are TGTGCCAGCAGCTTAACGTCTCGGGTACCCGGGGAGCTGTTTTTT.

The chain employs TRBV3-1 (or the pseudogene TRBV3-2) and TRBJ1-3; unclear D gene. This CDR3 is 15 amino acids long. Trimming took off 2 bases at V and 4 bases at J, with 12 bases between the two ends. Germline V CDR1 and CDR2: LGHDT, YNNKEL (reference sequence). Written as DNA, the CDR3 is TGTGCCAGCAGCCAACCCGGGGTGGGAGGAAACACCATATATTTT. Amino acid sequence: CASSQPGVGGNTIYF.

This chain connects TRBV5-8 to TRBJ2-1; weak D call: TRBD2 (5 bases). Between the trimmed V and J ends, which lost 4 bases and 3 bases, there was a span of 14 bases. The CDR3 sequence is 15 residues long. Germline-derived CDR1 and CDR2 are SGHTS and YDEGEE. CDR3 sequence reads: CASSQGGMSYNEQFF. The CDR3, as DNA: TGTGCCAGCAGCCAAGGAGGAATGAGCTACAATGAGCAGTTCTTC.

This rearrangement joins TRBV29-1 to TRBJ2-7; 8 bases are a match to TRBD2. Germline values: CDR1 SQVTM, CDR2 ANQGSEA. The CDR3 contains 12 residues. The V gene end was trimmed by 6 bases and the J gene end by 0 bases; junction bases not matched to a gene: 1. CDR3 in amino acids: CSVSGSSYEQYF. The CDR3 DNA sequence: TGCAGCGTCAGCGGGAGCTCCTACGAGCAGTACTTC.

The V call is TRBV12-3 or TRBV12-4, the J call TRBJ2-5; TRBD1 matches at 7 bases. The CDR3 is 13 residues long. V was pared by 6 bases and J by 5 bases, with 6 bases of the junction left unmatched. CDR3 DNA: TGTGCCAGCAGCTTGACAGGGTTCGAGACCCAGTACTTC. This gives the protein CASSLTGFETQYF.

This sequence joins TRBV6-1 and TRBJ2-3; 13 bases fit TRBD2. This CDR3 has 18 amino acids. CDR1 is MNHNS, CDR2 SASEGT, per germline. The junction had 8 bases not matched to a gene; V was cut back by 2 bases and J by 3 bases. CDR3 coding DNA: TGTGCCAGCAGTGAAATCGTACTAGCGGGAGGGTCGACAGATACGCAGTATTTT. Encoded protein: CASSEIVLAGGSTDTQYF.

The DNA for the CDR3 is TGTGCCAGCAGTACCGGGGTCCCCTACGAGCAGTACTTC. Translated: CASSTGVPYEQYF. The chain links TRBV7-9 to TRBJ2-7; D is perhaps TRBD2 (5 bases). This CDR3 has 13 residues. Trimming pared 6 bases from V and 2 bases from J, leaving 11 bases between. In germline, CDR1 is SEHNR, CDR2 FQNEAQ (reference sequence).

This clone was seen once. The chain links TRBV19 to TRBJ2-4, with D tentatively TRBD2 (6 bases). V lost 3 bases to trimming and J lost 1 base, with 16 bases between them. The CDR3 has 17 amino acids. Germline V CDR1 and CDR2: LNHDA, SQIVND (reference sequence). In DNA, the CDR3 is TGTGCCAGTAGTATCGGACGGAGGGAGTGGGCCAAAAACATTCAGTACTTC. It translates to CASSIGRREWAKNIQYF. Drawing the rest from reference TRBV19 and TRBJ2-4, the complete variable domain is DGGITQSPKYLFRKEGQNVTLSCEQNLNHDAMYWYRQDPGQGLRLIYYSQIVNDFQKGDIAEGYSVSREKKESFPLTVTSAQKNPTAFYLCASSIGRREWAKNIQYFGAGTRLSVL.

Only one count was recorded for this clone. This rearrangement joins TRBV24-1 to TRBJ2-5, with a tentative D call TRBD2 (6 bases). CDR3 length equals 12 residues. The V end was cut by 5 bases, the J end by 5 bases, with 8 bases between. Per germline, CDR1 KGHDR and CDR2 SFDVKD. The CDR3 here is CATSAGLETQYF. The CDR3 DNA sequence: TGTGCCACCAGTGCGGGACTGGAGACCCAGTACTTC.

This chain joins TRBV2 and TRBJ2-3; no definite D call. Germline V gene lookup returns CDR1 SNHLY and CDR2 FYNNEI. V gave up 1 base and J gave up 1 base, with 9 bases separating them. The CDR3 loop spans 15 amino acids. CDR3 DNA: TGTGCCAGCAGTGAAGGAGCGCTGGGCACAGATACGCAGTATTTT. Amino acids: CASSEGALGTDTQYF.

There are a few counts of this clone. The gene calls are TRBV7-6 and TRBJ2-1, with 10 bases lining up with TRBD2. With V trimmed by 2 bases and J by 3 bases, 1 base remained unmatched. The CDR3 length is 15 residues. Germline CDR1 SGHVS, CDR2 FNYEAQ. CDR3 sequence (DNA): TGTGCCAGCAGCTTAAGCGGGAGGGGCTACAATGAGCAGTTCTTC. Translating gives CASSLSGRGYNEQFF.